This T cell receptor beta chain originates from a study of blood T cell repertoires in COVID-19. Under the authors' procedure: From reference gene primer amplification, estimates of nucleated cell counts were derived. Sequencing was performed with immunoSEQ multiplex PCR; in TCRdb, only in-frame clones are kept and a portion is missing. V and J calls and clone size follow that table, whereas D and trimming were derived from the DNA. Among 150,000 to 200,000 clones listed, roughly 81% were seen once. Seattle researchers signed up patients amid active infection and tracked them longitudinally. Germline V gene data show CDR1 as KGHSH and CDR2 as LQKENI. The CDR3 is 13 residues long. Trimming pared 5 bases from V and 8 bases from J, leaving 15 bases between.

This chain connects TRBV18 to TRBJ1-2; tentative D call: TRBD1 (6 bases). The sequenced sample was peripheral blood. The clonotype originates from a woman of 80 years or more with COVID-19, enrolled during active disease. As DNA, the CDR3 is TGTGCCAGCTCAGGAGGGGGGGAACAAGGCTACACCTTC. Translating it yields CASSGGGEQGYTF.